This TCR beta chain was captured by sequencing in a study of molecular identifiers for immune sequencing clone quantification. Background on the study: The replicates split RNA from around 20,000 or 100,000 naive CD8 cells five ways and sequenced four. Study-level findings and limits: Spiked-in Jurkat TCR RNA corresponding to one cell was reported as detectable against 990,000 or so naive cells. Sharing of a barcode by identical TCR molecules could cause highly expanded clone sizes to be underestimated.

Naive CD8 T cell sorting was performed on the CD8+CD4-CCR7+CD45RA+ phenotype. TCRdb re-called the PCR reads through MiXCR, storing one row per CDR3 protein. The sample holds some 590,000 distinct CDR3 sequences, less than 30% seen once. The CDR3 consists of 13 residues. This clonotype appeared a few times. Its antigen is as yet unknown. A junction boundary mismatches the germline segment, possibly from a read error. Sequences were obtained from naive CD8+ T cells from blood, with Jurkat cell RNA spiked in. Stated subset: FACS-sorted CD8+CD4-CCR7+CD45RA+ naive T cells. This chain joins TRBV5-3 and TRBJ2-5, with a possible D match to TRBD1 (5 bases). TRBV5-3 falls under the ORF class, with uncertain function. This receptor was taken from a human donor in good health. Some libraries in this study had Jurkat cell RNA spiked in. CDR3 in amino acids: CASSLPGWKTQYF. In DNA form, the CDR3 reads TGTGCCAGCAGCTTACCAGGGTGGAAGACCCAGTACTTC.